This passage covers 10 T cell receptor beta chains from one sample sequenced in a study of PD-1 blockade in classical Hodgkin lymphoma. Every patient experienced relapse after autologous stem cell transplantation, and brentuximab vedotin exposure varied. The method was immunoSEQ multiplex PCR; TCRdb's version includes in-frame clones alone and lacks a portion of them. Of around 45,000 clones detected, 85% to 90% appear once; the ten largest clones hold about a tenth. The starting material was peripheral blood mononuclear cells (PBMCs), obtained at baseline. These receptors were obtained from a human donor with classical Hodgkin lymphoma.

CDR3 bases: TGCAGCGCGGGACTAGCGGTAACCGGGGAGCTGTTTTTT. Its translation: CSAGLAVTGELFF. The chain links TRBV29-1 to TRBJ2-2; 11 bases map to TRBD2. J gave up 5 bases and V 7 bases, and 3 bases lay outside the gene matches. Germline loops: CDR1 SQVTM, CDR2 ANQGSEA. CDR3 length: 13 amino acids.

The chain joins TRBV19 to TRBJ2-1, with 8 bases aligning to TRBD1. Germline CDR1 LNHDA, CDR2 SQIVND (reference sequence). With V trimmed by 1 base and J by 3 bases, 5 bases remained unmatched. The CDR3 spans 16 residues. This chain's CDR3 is CASSIGGQGVYNEQFF. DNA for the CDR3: TGTGCCAGTAGTATAGGAGGACAGGGAGTCTACAATGAGCAGTTCTTC. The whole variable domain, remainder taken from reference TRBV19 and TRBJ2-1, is DGGITQSPKYLFRKEGQNVTLSCEQNLNHDAMYWYRQDPGQGLRLIYYSQIVNDFQKGDIAEGYSVSREKKESFPLTVTSAQKNPTAFYLCASSIGGQGVYNEQFFGPGTRLTVL.

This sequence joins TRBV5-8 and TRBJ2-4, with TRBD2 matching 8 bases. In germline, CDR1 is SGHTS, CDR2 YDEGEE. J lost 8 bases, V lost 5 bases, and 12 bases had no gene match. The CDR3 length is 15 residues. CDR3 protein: CASRAPGLEKDIQYF. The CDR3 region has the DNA TGTGCCAGCAGGGCACCGGGACTAGAAAAAGACATTCAGTACTTC.

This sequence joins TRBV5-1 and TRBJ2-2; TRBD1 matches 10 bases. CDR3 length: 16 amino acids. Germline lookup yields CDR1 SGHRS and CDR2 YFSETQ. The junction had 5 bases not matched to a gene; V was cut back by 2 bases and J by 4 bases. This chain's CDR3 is CASSFGTGVGTGELFF. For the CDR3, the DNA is TGCGCCAGCAGCTTCGGGACAGGGGTGGGCACCGGGGAGCTGTTTTTT.

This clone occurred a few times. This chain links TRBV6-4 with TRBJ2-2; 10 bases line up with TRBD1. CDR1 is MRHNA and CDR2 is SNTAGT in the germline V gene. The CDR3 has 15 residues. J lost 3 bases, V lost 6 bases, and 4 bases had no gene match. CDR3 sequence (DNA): TGTGCCAGCAGGCCAGGACAGGGGGACACCGGGGAGCTGTTTTTT. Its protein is CASRPGQGDTGELFF.

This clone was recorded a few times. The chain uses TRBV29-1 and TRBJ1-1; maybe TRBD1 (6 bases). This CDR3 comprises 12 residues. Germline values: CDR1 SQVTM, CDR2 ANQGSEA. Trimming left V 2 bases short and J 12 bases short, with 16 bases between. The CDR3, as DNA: TGCAGCGTTGAAAGAGGGGGGATGGTGACTTTCTTT. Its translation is CSVERGGMVTFF.

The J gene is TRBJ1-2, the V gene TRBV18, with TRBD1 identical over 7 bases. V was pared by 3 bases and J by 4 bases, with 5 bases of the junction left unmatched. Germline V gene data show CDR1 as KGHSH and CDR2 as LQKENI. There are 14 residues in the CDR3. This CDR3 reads CASSPDRAVYGYTF. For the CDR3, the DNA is TGTGCCAGCTCACCCGACAGGGCTGTCTATGGCTACACCTTC.

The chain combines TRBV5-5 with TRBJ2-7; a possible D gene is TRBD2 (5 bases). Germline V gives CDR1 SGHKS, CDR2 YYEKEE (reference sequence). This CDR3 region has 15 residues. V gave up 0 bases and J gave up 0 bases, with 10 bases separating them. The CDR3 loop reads CASSLAFGSSYEQYF. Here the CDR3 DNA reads TGTGCCAGCAGCTTGGCCTTTGGGAGCTCCTACGAGCAGTACTTC.

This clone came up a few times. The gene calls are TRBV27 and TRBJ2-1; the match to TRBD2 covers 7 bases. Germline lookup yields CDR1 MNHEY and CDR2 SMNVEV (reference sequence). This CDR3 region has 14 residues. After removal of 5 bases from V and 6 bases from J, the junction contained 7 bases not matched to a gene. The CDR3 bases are TGTGCCAGCAGTGAACCCGGGACTATCAATGAGCAGTTCTTC. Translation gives CASSEPGTINEQFF.

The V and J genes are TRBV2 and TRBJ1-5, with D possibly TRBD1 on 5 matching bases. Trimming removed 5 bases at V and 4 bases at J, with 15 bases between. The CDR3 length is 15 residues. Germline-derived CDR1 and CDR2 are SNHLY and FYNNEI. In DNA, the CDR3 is TGTGCCAGCAGTCCACAGGATCTACGGAATCAGCCCCAGCATTTT. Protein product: CASSPQDLRNQPQHF. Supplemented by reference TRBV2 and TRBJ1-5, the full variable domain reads EPEVTQTPSHQVTQMGQEVILRCVPISNHLYFYWYRQILGQKVEFLVSFYNNEISEKSEIFDDQFSVERPDGSNFTLKIRSTKLEDSAMYFCASSPQDLRNQPQHFGDGTRLSIL.